This is a list of T cell receptor beta chains from one sample in a study of T cell responses to AZD1222 COVID-19 vaccine. Produced via immunoSEQ multiplex PCR; TCRdb's table is partial and in-frame only. Here the sample spans about 150,000 clones, roughly 91% being singletons. The sample consisted of peripheral blood, taken on day 0 of AZD1222 vaccination. These receptors all come from an adult in good health. The CDR3 runs from the conserved cysteine through the conserved F or W. The order of the fields is clone size, D gene, V gene, J gene, CDR3 protein, CDR3 DNA. The D gene is left open where the match is weak. Rows give clone size only sometimes, using once, few, many, or a class for an expanded clone.

size: .; D: .; V: TRBV3-1/TRBV3-2; J: TRBJ2-2; CDR3: CASRPQGNTGELFF; DNA: TGTGCCAGCAGGCCACAGGGGAACACCGGGGAGCTGTTTTTT
size: .; D: .; V: TRBV7-8; J: TRBJ1-5; CDR3: CASSPTGTFSNQPQHF; DNA: TGTGCCAGCAGCCCCACCGGGACTTTTAGCAATCAGCCCCAGCATTTT
size: .; D: TRBD1; V: TRBV9; J: TRBJ1-4; CDR3: CASSVGRDRGMNNEKLFF; DNA: TGTGCCAGCAGCGTAGGTCGGGACAGGGGGATGAATAATGAAAAACTGTTTTTT
size: .; D: .; V: TRBV3-1/TRBV3-2; J: TRBJ1-5; CDR3: CASSQGGRTQPQHF; DNA: TGTGCCAGCAGCCAAGGAGGGAGGACTCAGCCCCAGCATTTT
size: .; D: .; V: TRBV30; J: TRBJ2-3; CDR3: CAWSVMAVSDTQYF; DNA: TGTGCCTGGAGTGTAATGGCGGTGTCAGATACGCAGTATTTT
size: .; D: .; V: TRBV7-3; J: TRBJ2-7; CDR3: CASSLNPRDSYEQYF; DNA: TGTGCCAGCAGCTTAAACCCCCGAGACAGCTACGAGCAGTACTTC
size: .; D: .; V: TRBV7-2; J: TRBJ2-2; CDR3: CASTSNGGTGELFF; DNA: TGTGCCAGCACCTCAAATGGTGGCACCGGGGAGCTGTTTTTT
size: .; D: TRBD2; V: TRBV15; J: TRBJ2-3; CDR3: CATSGLAGEGADTQYF; DNA: TGTGCCACCTCGGGGTTAGCGGGAGAAGGGGCAGATACGCAGTATTTT
size: .; D: .; V: TRBV6-2/TRBV6-3; J: TRBJ1-4; CDR3: CASSPPVGANEKLFF; DNA: TGTGCCAGCAGTCCCCCCGTAGGGGCTAATGAAAAACTGTTTTTT
size: few; D: .; V: TRBV2; J: TRBJ2-4; CDR3: CASSVGKNIQYF; DNA: TGTGCCAGCAGTGTTGGCAAAAACATTCAGTACTTC
size: .; D: .; V: TRBV12-3/TRBV12-4; J: TRBJ2-5; CDR3: CASSKRTDRTQYF; DNA: TGTGCCAGCAGTAAAAGAACCGACAGGACCCAGTACTTC
size: .; D: .; V: TRBV5-4; J: TRBJ2-2; CDR3: CASSLVGSVSTGELFF; DNA: TGTGCCAGCAGCTTGGTGGGGTCCGTTTCGACCGGGGAGCTGTTTTTT
size: .; D: .; V: TRBV9; J: TRBJ2-2; CDR3: CASSVGAGNTGELFF; DNA: TGTGCCAGCAGCGTCGGGGCAGGGAACACCGGGGAGCTGTTTTTT
size: .; D: .; V: TRBV30; J: TRBJ2-3; CDR3: CAWSAGDTQYF; DNA: TGTGCCTGGAGTGCGGGGGATACGCAGTATTTT
size: .; D: .; V: TRBV24-1; J: TRBJ1-5; CDR3: CASRGESNQPQHF; DNA: TGTGCCTCCCGGGGGGAAAGCAATCAGCCCCAGCATTTT
size: .; D: .; V: TRBV7-8; J: TRBJ2-7; CDR3: CASSLGSGPSYEQYF; DNA: TGTGCCAGCAGCTTAGGCTCCGGACCCTCCTACGAGCAGTACTTC
size: once; D: .; V: TRBV6-5; J: TRBJ2-2; CDR3: CASTLQDWNTGELFF; DNA: TGTGCCAGCACGCTACAGGACTGGAACACCGGGGAGCTGTTTTTT
size: .; D: .; V: TRBV7-2; J: TRBJ1-2; CDR3: CASSLAQGPNYGYTF; DNA: TGTGCCAGCAGCTTAGCGCAGGGGCCTAACTATGGCTACACCTTC
size: .; D: TRBD2; V: TRBV11-3; J: TRBJ2-5; CDR3: CASSLDLSSGTYF; DNA: TGTGCCAGCAGCTTAGATTTGTCTAGCGGGACGTACTTC
size: .; D: TRBD1; V: TRBV29-1; J: TRBJ1-2; CDR3: CSAPAPGQHNYGYTF; DNA: TGCAGCGCCCCGGCCCCGGGACAGCATAACTATGGCTACACCTTC
size: .; D: .; V: TRBV9; J: TRBJ2-3; CDR3: CASSVGAGVDTQYF; DNA: TGTGCCAGCAGCGTAGGGGCAGGAGTTGATACGCAGTATTTT
size: .; D: TRBD1; V: TRBV6-5; J: TRBJ2-4; CDR3: CASSYSRQGNIQYF; DNA: TGTGCCAGCAGTTACTCGCGACAGGGGAACATTCAGTACTTC
size: .; D: .; V: TRBV2; J: TRBJ2-1; CDR3: CASSHRPDGNNEQFF; DNA: TGTGCCAGCAGTCACAGGCCGGACGGCAACAATGAGCAGTTCTTC
size: .; D: TRBD1; V: TRBV2; J: TRBJ1-6; CDR3: CASRDRDRGSPLHF; DNA: TGTGCCAGCAGGGATCGGGACAGGGGTTCACCCCTCCACTTT
size: .; D: TRBD1; V: TRBV19; J: TRBJ1-1; CDR3: CASSIETGDTEAFF; DNA: TGTGCCAGTAGTATCGAGACAGGGGACACTGAAGCTTTCTTT
size: .; D: .; V: TRBV19; J: TRBJ1-2; CDR3: CASSIGARLSEVYYGYTF; DNA: TGTGCCAGTAGTATCGGGGCGCGCCTTTCGGAGGTGTACTATGGCTACACCTTC
size: once; D: TRBD2; V: TRBV5-6; J: TRBJ2-7; CDR3: CASSLVTSGGYEQYF; DNA: TGTGCCAGCAGCTTGGTAACTAGCGGTGGCTACGAGCAGTACTTC
size: once; D: .; V: TRBV7-2; J: TRBJ2-3; CDR3: CASSAHPVFEPLGTDTQYF; DNA: TGTGCCAGCAGCGCACATCCGGTGTTTGAGCCCCTAGGTACAGATACGCAGTATTTT
size: .; D: .; V: TRBV7-2; J: TRBJ1-5; CDR3: CASSRDRIELQPQHF; DNA: TGTGCCAGCAGCCGCGACAGGATCGAACTTCAGCCCCAGCATTTT
size: .; D: TRBD2; V: TRBV7-2; J: TRBJ2-1; CDR3: CASRLAGVDEQFF; DNA: TGTGCCAGCAGACTAGCGGGAGTTGATGAGCAGTTCTTC
size: few; D: .; V: TRBV19; J: TRBJ1-1; CDR3: CASSNRVDTEAFF; DNA: TGTGCCAGTAGTAACCGGGTTGACACTGAAGCTTTCTTT
size: .; D: .; V: TRBV7-3; J: TRBJ1-2; CDR3: CASSWGPTNYGYTF; DNA: TGTGCCAGCAGCTGGGGACCGACTAACTATGGCTACACCTTC
size: .; D: TRBD1; V: TRBV5-1; J: TRBJ1-6; CDR3: CASSLDRGNSPLHF; DNA: TGCGCCAGCAGCTTGGACAGGGGAAATTCACCCCTCCACTTT
size: .; D: .; V: TRBV9; J: TRBJ2-3; CDR3: CASSVGSGGADTQYF; DNA: TGTGCCAGCAGCGTAGGTAGTGGGGGAGCAGATACGCAGTATTTT
size: .; D: TRBD2; V: TRBV7-8; J: TRBJ2-7; CDR3: CASSSDLAGGAYEQYF; DNA: TGTGCCAGCAGTAGTGACCTAGCGGGGGGGGCCTACGAGCAGTACTTC
size: .; D: .; V: TRBV28; J: TRBJ2-1; CDR3: CASSSSRGSNEQFF; DNA: TGTGCCAGCAGTTCCTCCAGAGGGTCCAATGAGCAGTTCTTC
size: .; D: .; V: TRBV3-1/TRBV3-2; J: TRBJ1-4; CDR3: CASSQATKEKLFF; DNA: TGTGCCAGCAGCCAAGCCACCAAAGAAAAACTGTTTTTT
size: .; D: TRBD2; V: TRBV28; J: TRBJ2-7; CDR3: CASRGTSHTPYEQYF; DNA: TGTGCCAGCAGGGGGACTAGCCACACACCCTACGAGCAGTACTTC
size: .; D: .; V: TRBV6-5; J: TRBJ1-2; CDR3: CASSRDSAERGYTF; DNA: TGTGCCAGCAGTCGCGACAGCGCAGAAAGGGGCTACACCTTC
size: .; D: TRBD1; V: TRBV5-1; J: TRBJ1-1; CDR3: CASSLRVRQGGTEAFF; DNA: TGCGCCAGCAGCTTGCGGGTTCGACAGGGGGGCACTGAAGCTTTCTTT
size: .; D: TRBD1; V: TRBV12-3/TRBV12-4; J: TRBJ2-7; CDR3: CASSLDRAEQYF; DNA: TGTGCCAGCAGCCTAGACAGGGCCGAGCAGTACTTC
size: .; D: .; V: TRBV5-6; J: TRBJ1-2; CDR3: CASSGGQTFNYGYTF; DNA: TGTGCCAGCAGCGGAGGACAGACTTTTAACTATGGCTACACCTTC
size: .; D: .; V: TRBV6-5; J: TRBJ1-2; CDR3: CASSREPYGYTF; DNA: TGTGCCAGCTCCAGGGAACCCTATGGCTACACCTTC
size: once; D: .; V: TRBV2; J: TRBJ1-3; CDR3: CASSEYWGGSRDSGNTIYF; DNA: TGTGCCAGCAGTGAATATTGGGGGGGAAGTCGAGACTCTGGAAACACCATATATTTT
size: .; D: TRBD1; V: TRBV6-6; J: TRBJ1-4; CDR3: CASSPTGITEKLFF; DNA: TGTGCCAGCAGTCCGACAGGGATCACGGAAAAACTGTTTTTT
size: .; D: .; V: TRBV24-1; J: TRBJ1-6; CDR3: CATSDFNREAPGNSPLHF; DNA: TGTGCCACCAGTGATTTCAACAGGGAAGCCCCGGGGAATTCACCCCTCCACTTT
size: .; D: TRBD2; V: TRBV19; J: TRBJ2-3; CDR3: CASSIFLAGDQDTQYF; DNA: TGTGCCAGTAGTATTTTCCTAGCGGGGGATCAAGATACGCAGTATTTT
size: .; D: .; V: TRBV7-9; J: TRBJ1-1; CDR3: CASASVETEAFF; DNA: TGTGCCAGCGCTAGCGTGGAGACTGAAGCTTTCTTT
size: .; D: .; V: TRBV7-9; J: TRBJ2-2; CDR3: CASSFRGTGELFF; DNA: TGTGCCAGCAGCTTTCGTGGCACCGGGGAGCTGTTTTTT
size: .; D: .; V: TRBV19; J: TRBJ2-1; CDR3: CASSIPLVTSHEQFF; DNA: TGTGCCAGTAGTATCCCCCTCGTCACCAGCCATGAGCAGTTCTTC
size: .; D: .; V: TRBV7-3; J: TRBJ1-1; CDR3: CASSTSQEGTEAFF; DNA: TGTGCCAGCAGCACATCACAGGAGGGTACTGAAGCTTTCTTT
size: .; D: .; V: TRBV27; J: TRBJ1-3; CDR3: CASSPRDLARSGNTIYF; DNA: TGTGCCAGCAGTCCCCGGGATCTCGCGAGATCTGGAAACACCATATATTTT
size: once; D: TRBD2; V: TRBV19; J: TRBJ2-3; CDR3: CASKKGLAGGHNTDTQYF; DNA: TGTGCCAGTAAGAAAGGACTAGCGGGGGGGCACAACACAGATACGCAGTATTTT
size: .; D: TRBD2; V: TRBV28; J: TRBJ2-7; CDR3: CASIMRGSSYEQYF; DNA: TGTGCCAGCATAATGCGGGGGAGCTCCTACGAGCAGTACTTC
size: .; D: .; V: TRBV27; J: TRBJ2-1; CDR3: CASSLGGAEFF; DNA: TGTGCCAGCAGTTTGGGGGGCGCGGAGTTCTTC